In this sample, the clone carrying this TCR beta chain turned up once. Clones were read by immunoSEQ multiplex PCR, and TCRdb kept only the in-frame ones, dropping some. The table has some 310,000 clones, over 85% seen once. The data were obtained in a study of blood T cell repertoires in COVID-19. The CDR3 contains 16 residues. Trimming shortened V by 4 bases and J by 5 bases, and 22 bases separated the two germline ends. From germline, CDR1 is SGDLS and CDR2 YYNGEE. The cohort comprised adults aged roughly 18 to 100 years residing in 24 US areas. Sequencing was performed on PBMCs or T cells enriched from blood (not recorded which). The sequence was collected from a woman in her twenties or thirties who had recovered from COVID-19. The rearrangement joins TRBV9 to TRBJ2-7; tentatively, D is TRBD2 (6 bases). In DNA, the CDR3 is TGTGCCAGCAGCCTACGAGTAGATGGGACTGCCAACGAGCAGTACTTC. It codes for CASSLRVDGTANEQYF.